Sequencing of this T cell receptor (beta chain) was carried out in a study of T cells expressing NK-cell markers. Using the 5' RACE reads, TCRdb records one entry per CDR3 protein without DNA. Its table records a few hundred thousand distinct CDR3 sequences. This CDR3 is built from 15 residues. The chain combines TRBV12-3 or TRBV12-4 with TRBJ1-5; TCRdb's assignment of TRBD1 cannot be checked, as there is no DNA. This receptor was identified in a woman between 45 and 60 years old in good health. Sequenced material: blood T cells: a sorted CD56 or NKG2C T cell subset, CD4+ or CD8+ T cells, or bulk PBMC T cells (not recorded which). The CDR3: CASSLAGTKAQPQHF.